This T cell receptor (beta chain) emerged from a study of human T cells and chemical hapten exposure. Study in general: Application of 0.01% DPC to the upper back was done by patch test, with a reading at 6 days.

Authors' analysis steps: From around 25,000 to 690,000 TCRs were found per sample, with a median of 95,638. TCRdb called the RACE reads again in MiXCR, with one record for every CDR3 protein. The V and J calls and clone size come from TCRdb's table, not from the authors' own analysis. The repertoire holds about 40,000 distinct CDR3 sequences, with about 8.9% as singletons. The length of the CDR3 is 14 residues. Deletions cut 4 bases from V and 0 bases from J, with 7 bases between. The V gene's germline CDR1 is MNHNS and CDR2 SASEGT. Time point given: patch test 2, 6 weeks after DPC sensitization. Stated treatment: therapeutic diphenylcyclopropenone sensitization with weekly scalp DPC. Samples of blood were obtained prior to the application of each patch test. The authors extracted total RNA from unfractionated whole blood. In its sample, this clonotype was seen many times.

The sample here was whole blood, taken in connection with sensitization to the hapten diphenylcyclopropenone (DPC). J is TRBJ1-5 and V is TRBV6-1; D gene ambiguous. This TCR was sampled from a woman between 40 and 50 years old with alopecia areata. Some clones in this sample may be carry-over from other donors' samples. CDR3 sequence (DNA): TGTGCCAGCAGTGCAGCGAATAGCAATCAGCCCCAGCATTTT. It yields the protein CASSAANSNQPQHF.